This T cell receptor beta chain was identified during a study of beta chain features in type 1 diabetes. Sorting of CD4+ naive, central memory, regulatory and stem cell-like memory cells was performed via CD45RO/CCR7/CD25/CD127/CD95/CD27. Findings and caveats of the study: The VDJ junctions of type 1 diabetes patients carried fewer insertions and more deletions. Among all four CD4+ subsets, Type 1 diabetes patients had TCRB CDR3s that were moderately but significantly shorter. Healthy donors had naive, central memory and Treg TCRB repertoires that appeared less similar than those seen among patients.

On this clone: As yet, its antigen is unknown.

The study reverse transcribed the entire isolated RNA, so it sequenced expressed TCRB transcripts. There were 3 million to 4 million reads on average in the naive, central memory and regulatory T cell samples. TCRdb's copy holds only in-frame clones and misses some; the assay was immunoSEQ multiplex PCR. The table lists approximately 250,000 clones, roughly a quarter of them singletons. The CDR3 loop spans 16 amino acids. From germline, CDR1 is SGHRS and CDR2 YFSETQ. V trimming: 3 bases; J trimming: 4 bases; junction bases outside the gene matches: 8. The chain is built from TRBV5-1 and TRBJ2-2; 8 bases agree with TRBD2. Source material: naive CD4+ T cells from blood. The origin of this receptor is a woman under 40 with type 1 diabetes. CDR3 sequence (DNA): TGCGCCAGCAGCTCGCCGGGACTAGTTGGCACCGGGGAGCTGTTTTTT. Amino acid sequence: CASSSPGLVGTGELFF.